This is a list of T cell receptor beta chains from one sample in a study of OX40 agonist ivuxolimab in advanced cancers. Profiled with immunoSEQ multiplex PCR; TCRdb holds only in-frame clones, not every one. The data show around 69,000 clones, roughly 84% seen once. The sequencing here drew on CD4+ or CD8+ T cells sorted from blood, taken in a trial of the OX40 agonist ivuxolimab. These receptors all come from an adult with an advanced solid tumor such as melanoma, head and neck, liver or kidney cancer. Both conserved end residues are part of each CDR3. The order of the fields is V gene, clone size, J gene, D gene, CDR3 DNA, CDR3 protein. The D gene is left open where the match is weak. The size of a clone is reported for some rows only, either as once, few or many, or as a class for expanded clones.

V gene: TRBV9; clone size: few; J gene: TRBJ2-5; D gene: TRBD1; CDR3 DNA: TGTGCCAGCAGCGAGGGACAGGGTTTCGAGACCCAGTACTTC; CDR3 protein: CASSEGQGFETQYF
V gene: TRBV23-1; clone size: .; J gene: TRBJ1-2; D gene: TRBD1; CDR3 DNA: TGCGCCAGCAGTCAAGGGGGACAGATCTATGGCTACACCTTC; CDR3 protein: CASSQGGQIYGYTF
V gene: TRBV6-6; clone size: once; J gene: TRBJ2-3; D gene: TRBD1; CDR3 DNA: TGTGCCAGCAGTCTCAGGGGGTCAGGCACAGATACGCAGTATTTT; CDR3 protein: CASSLRGSGTDTQYF
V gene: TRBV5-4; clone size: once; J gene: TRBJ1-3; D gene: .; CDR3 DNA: TGTGCCAGCAGCTTGGGCGGGGGGCGGAATGGAAACACCATATATTTT; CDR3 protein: CASSLGGGRNGNTIYF
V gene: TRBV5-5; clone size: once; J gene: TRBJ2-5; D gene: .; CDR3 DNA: TGTGCCAGCAGCCCAAAACGGATGCAGTTCCAAGAGACCCAGTACTTC; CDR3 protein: CASSPKRMQFQETQYF
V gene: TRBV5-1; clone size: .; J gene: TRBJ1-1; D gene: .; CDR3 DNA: TGCGCCAGCAGCTTGACGGGGCTGACGAACACTGAAGCTTTCTTT; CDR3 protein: CASSLTGLTNTEAFF
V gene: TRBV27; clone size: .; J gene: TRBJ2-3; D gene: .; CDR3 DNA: TGTGCCAGCAGTTCCATTTTGGCAGGTTACTCTAGCACAGATACGCAGTATTTT; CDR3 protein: CASSSILAGYSSTDTQYF
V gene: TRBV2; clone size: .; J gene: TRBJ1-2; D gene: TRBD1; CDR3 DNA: TGTGCCAGCCAGGGGGACTATGGCTACACCTTC; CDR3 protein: CASQGDYGYTF
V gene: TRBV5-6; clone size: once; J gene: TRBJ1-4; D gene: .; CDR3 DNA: TGTGCCAGCAGCTTGTTTCAGGGTAGGGCAACTAATGAAAAACTGTTTTTT; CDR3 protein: CASSLFQGRATNEKLFF
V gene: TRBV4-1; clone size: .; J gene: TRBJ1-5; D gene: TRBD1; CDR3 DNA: TGCGCCAGCAGCCCGTCCCCTCCGGGACAGGGTTGGCAGCCCCAGCATTTT; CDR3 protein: CASSPSPPGQGWQPQHF
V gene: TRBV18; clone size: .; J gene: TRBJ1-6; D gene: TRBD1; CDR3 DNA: TGTGCCAGCTCTTACGGAAAACAGGGGATTTATAATTCACCCCTCCACTTT; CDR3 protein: CASSYGKQGIYNSPLHF
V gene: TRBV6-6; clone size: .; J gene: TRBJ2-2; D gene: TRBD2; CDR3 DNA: TGTGCCAGCAGCTCGCTGGGACTAGCGGGCGGGGAGCTGTTTTTT; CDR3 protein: CASSSLGLAGGELFF
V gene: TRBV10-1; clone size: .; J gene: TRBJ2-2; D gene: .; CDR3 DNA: TGCGCCAGCAGTGAACTGGGGCCCACCGGGGAGCTGTTTTTT; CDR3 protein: CASSELGPTGELFF
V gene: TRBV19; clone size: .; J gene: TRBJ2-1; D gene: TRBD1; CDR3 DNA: TGTGCCAGTAGTATGCTCCCGGGACAGGGGCGACGTGAGCAGTTCTTC; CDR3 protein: CASSMLPGQGRREQFF
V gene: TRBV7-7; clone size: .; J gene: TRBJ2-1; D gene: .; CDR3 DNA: TGTGCCAGCAGCTTAGGAAGGCTGCCGGGCTACAATGAGCAGTTCTTC; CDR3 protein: CASSLGRLPGYNEQFF
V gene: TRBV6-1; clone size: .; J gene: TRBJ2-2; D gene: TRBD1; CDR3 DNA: TGTGCCAGCAGTCTGACAGGGGTGGGAACCGGGGAGCTGTTTTTT; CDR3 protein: CASSLTGVGTGELFF
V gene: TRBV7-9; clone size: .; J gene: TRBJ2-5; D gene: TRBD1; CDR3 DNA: TGTGCCAGCAGCAAACCCGGGACAGGGAAAGAGACCCAGTACTTC; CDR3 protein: CASSKPGTGKETQYF
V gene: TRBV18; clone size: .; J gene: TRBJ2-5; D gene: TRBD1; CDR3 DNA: TGTGCCAGCTCACCCCCGGGACAGCAAGAGACCCAGTACTTC; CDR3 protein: CASSPPGQQETQYF
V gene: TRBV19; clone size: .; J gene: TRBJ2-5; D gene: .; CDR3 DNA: TGTGCCAGTAGTATCCGACCAGGGGCAGAGACCCAGTACTTC; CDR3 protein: CASSIRPGAETQYF
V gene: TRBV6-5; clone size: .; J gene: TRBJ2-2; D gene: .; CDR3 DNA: TGTGCCAGCAGTAACCTAATGGGAATGGGGGAGCTGTTTTTT; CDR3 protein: CASSNLMGMGELFF
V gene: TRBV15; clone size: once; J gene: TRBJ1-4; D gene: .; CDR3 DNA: TGTGCCACCAGCAGCTCGGACCGCGGGGAACTGTTTTTT; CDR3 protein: CATSSSDRGELFF
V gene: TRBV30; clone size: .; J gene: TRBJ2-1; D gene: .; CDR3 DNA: TGTGCCCTTAAAACCGGGACAAAGCAGTTCTTC; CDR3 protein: CALKTGTKQFF
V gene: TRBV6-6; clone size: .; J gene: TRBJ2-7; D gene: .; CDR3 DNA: TGTGCCAGCAGTTACTTAGACTACGAGCAGTACTTC; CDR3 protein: CASSYLDYEQYF
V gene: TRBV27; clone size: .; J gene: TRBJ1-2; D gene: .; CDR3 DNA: TGTGCCAGCAGTTTAGGTACCAACTATGGCTACACCTTC; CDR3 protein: CASSLGTNYGYTF
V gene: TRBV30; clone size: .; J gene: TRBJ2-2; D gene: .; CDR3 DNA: TGTGCCTGGAGTGTACCTCCGGACACGGCCGCCGGGGAGCTGTTTTTT; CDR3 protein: CAWSVPPDTAAGELFF
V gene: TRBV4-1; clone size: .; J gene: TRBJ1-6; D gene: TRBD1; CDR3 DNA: TGCGCCAGCAGCCAGAGACAGGGCGAATCACCCCTCCACTTT; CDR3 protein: CASSQRQGESPLHF
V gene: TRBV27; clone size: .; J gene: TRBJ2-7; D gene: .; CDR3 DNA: TGTGCCAGCAGTTACGGGGGGCTAGGGGAGACCTACGAGCAGTACTTC; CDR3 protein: CASSYGGLGETYEQYF
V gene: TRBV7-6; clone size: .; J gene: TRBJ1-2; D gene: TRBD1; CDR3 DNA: TGTGCCAGCAGCCTAACGGGACAGTTATCAAACTATGGCTACACCTTC; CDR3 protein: CASSLTGQLSNYGYTF
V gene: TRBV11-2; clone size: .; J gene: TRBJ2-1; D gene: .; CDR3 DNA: TGTGCCAGCAGCTTAGTAGGGGGATCCTACAATGAGCAGTTCTTC; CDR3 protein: CASSLVGGSYNEQFF
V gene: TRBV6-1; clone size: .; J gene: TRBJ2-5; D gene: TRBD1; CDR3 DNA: TGTGCCAGCAGTGAACTGGGACAGGGGACCCAGTACTTC; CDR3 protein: CASSELGQGTQYF
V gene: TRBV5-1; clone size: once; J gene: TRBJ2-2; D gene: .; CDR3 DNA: TGCGCCAGCAGCTTGTACGGACAGAACACCGGGGAGCTGTTTTTT; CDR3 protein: CASSLYGQNTGELFF
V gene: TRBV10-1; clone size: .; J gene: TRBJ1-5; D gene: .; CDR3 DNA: TGCGCCAGCAGTGAAGTCAGACATAGCAATCAGCCCCAGCATTTT; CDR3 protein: CASSEVRHSNQPQHF
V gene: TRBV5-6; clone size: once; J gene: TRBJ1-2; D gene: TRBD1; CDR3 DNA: TGTGCCAGCAGCTTCCCCCCGGGACAGGGTGGAGGCTACACCTTC; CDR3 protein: CASSFPPGQGGGYTF
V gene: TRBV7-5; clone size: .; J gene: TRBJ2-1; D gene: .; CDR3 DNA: TGTGCCAGATGGAGCGGGGGTCTGAGATCCTACAATGAGCAGTTCTTC; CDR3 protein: CARWSGGLRSYNEQFF
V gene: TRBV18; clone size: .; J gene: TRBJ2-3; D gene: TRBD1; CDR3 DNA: TGTGCCAGCTCACCAATGGACAGGGGGCGAGAGTCGACGCAGTATTTT; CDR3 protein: CASSPMDRGRESTQYF
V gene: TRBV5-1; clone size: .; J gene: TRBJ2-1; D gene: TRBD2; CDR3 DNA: TGCGCCAGCAGCTTGGTAGCGGGGGGCGACAATGAGCAGTTCTTC; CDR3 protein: CASSLVAGGDNEQFF
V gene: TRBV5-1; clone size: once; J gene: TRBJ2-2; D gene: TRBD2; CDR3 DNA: TGCGCCAGCAGCGCCTCTAGCGGGGGGGCCCACACCGGGGAGCTGTTTTTT; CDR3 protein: CASSASSGGAHTGELFF
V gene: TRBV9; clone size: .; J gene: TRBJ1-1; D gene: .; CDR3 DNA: TGTGCCAGCAGCGTATCGCTCGGACAAGGTGAAGCTTTCTTT; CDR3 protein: CASSVSLGQGEAFF
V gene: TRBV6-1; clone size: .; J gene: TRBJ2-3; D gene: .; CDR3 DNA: TGTGCCAGCAGTGAAATTTTCGCTACAGATACGCAGTATTTT; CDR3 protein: CASSEIFATDTQYF
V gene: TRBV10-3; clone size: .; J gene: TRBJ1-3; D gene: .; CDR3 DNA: TGTGCCATCAGTGAGTCGGGGGGCCCTAGCACCATATATTTT; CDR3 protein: CAISESGGPSTIYF
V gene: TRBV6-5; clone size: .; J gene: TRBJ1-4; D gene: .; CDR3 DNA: TGTGCCAGCAGTCGCAGTCATAATGAAAAACTGTTTTTT; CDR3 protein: CASSRSHNEKLFF
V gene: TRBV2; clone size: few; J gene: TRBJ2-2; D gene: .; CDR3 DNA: TGTGCCACCAAAGGCGGGACCCCGAACACCGGGGAGCTGTTTTTT; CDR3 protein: CATKGGTPNTGELFF
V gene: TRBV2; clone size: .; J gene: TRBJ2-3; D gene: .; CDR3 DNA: TGTGCCAGCACCACGACTAGATCAGCAGATACGCAGTATTTT; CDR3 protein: CASTTTRSADTQYF
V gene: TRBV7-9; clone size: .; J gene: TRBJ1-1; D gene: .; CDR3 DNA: TGTGCCAGCAGCTGGACAGCGAACACTGAAGCTTTCTTT; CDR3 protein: CASSWTANTEAFF
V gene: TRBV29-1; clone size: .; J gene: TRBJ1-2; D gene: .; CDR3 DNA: TGCAGCGTTTCGGGCAGGGGAGGCTACACCTTC; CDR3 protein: CSVSGRGGYTF
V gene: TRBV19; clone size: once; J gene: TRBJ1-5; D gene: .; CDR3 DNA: TGTGCCAGTAGTACGCTTACCCCCTGGCTTTATCAGCCCCAGCATTTT; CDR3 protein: CASSTLTPWLYQPQHF
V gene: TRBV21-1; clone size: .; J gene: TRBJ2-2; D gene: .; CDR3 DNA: TGTGCCAGCAGCGATGGAGGTACCGGGGAGCTGTTTTTT; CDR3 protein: CASSDGGTGELFF
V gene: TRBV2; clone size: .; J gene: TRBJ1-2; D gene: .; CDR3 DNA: TGTGCCAGCACCCCTGTTGGGAGGGGCGGCCTCTATGGCTACACCTTC; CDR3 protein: CASTPVGRGGLYGYTF
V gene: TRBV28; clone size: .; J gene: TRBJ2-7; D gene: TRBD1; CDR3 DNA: TGTGCCAGCAGTTTGGGACAGGGGAGATACGAGCAGTACTTC; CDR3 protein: CASSLGQGRYEQYF
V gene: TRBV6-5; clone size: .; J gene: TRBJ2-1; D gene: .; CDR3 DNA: TGTGCCAGCAGTCGGACTAACTCCTACAATGAGCAGTTCTTC; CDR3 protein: CASSRTNSYNEQFF
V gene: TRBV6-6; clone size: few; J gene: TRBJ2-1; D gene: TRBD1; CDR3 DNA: TGTGCCAGCAGTTACTCGAGGCAGGGGGACAATGAGCAGTTCTTC; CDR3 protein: CASSYSRQGDNEQFF
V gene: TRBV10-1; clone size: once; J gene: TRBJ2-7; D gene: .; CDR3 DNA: TGCGCCATCAGGGACCAGACCTACGAGCAGTACTTC; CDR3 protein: CAIRDQTYEQYF
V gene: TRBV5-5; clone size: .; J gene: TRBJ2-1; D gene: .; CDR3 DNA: TGTGCCAGCAGCTTGTCGGTCTACAATGAGCAGTTCTTC; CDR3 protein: CASSLSVYNEQFF